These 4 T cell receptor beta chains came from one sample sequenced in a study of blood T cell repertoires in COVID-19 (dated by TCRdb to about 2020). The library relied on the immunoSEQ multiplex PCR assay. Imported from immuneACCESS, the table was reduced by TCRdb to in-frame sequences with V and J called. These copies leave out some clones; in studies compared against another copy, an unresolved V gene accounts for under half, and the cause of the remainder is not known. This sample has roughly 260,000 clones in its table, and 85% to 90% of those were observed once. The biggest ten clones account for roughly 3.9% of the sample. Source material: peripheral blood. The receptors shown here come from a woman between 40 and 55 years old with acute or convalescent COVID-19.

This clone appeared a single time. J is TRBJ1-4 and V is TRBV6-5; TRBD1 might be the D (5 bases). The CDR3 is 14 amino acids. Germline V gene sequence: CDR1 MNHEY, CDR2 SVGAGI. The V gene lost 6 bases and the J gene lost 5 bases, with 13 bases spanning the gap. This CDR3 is CASSPQGRNEKLFF. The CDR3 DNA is TGTGCCAGCAGCCCCCAGGGAAGGAATGAAAAACTGTTTTTT.

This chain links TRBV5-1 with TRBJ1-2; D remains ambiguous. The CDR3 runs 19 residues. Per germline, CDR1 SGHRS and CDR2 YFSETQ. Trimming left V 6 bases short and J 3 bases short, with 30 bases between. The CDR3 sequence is CASTLPPGRSANFDYGYTF. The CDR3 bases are TGCGCCAGCACTCTGCCCCCCGGGAGGAGCGCCAACTTCGACTATGGCTACACCTTC.

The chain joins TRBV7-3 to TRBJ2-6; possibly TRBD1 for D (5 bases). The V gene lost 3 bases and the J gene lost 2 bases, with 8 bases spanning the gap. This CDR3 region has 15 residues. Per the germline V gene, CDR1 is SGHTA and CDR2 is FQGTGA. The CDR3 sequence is CASSFTRAGANVLTF. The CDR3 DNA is TGTGCCAGCAGCTTTACCAGGGCTGGGGCCAACGTCCTGACTTTC.

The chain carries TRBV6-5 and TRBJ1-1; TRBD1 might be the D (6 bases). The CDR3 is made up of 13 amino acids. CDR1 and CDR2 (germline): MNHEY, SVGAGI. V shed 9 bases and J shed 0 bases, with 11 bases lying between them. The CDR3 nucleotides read TGTGCCAGTTACAGGGACGTGAACACTGAAGCTTTCTTT. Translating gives CASYRDVNTEAFF.